The present T cell receptor (beta chain) was sequenced within a study of blood T cell repertoires in COVID-19 (dated by TCRdb to the early 2020s). A note on the overall study: Samples from collaborators originated in the United States, Italy and Spain and spanned both the acute and convalescent phases of COVID-19. The material from the prospective study consisted of cDNA or gDNA derived from T cells, B-cell-depleted T cells, or PBMCs. Deeply sampled blood TCRbeta repertoires from subjects exposed to, actively infected with, or recovered from COVID-19 were included in the dataset. A freely available public database, intended as a resource for researchers studying the immune response to SARS-CoV-2, is where the repertoires were released. Samples were obtained from the ongoing ImmuneRACE study (first 160 participants) and from 1,254 subjects provided by 6 global collaborators. Sample metadata almost always included a de-identified subject ID, COVID-19 status, age in years and sex. Where available, HLA class I and class II types were taken from metadata supplied by the sample provider and were not determined by assay-based typing.

The full study reports these points: The amount of clinical and demographic metadata varied by source and participant and was provided uncurated.

In regard to this clone: Which antigen it targets is not known. No much larger clonotype is one base removed from it; base qualities were not supplied.

The trim is 3 bases for V and 3 bases for J, with a gap of 20 bases between the germline ends. Including cysteine and phenylalanine, the CDR3 has 16 amino acids. Left in the record is the CDR3 DNA by itself, 48 bases read in frame from the first base. Sequences GTSNPN (CDR1) and SVGIG (CDR2) are obtained from the germline V gene (reference sequence). Whole blood was collected in K2EDTA tubes by collaborating institutions according to the institutions' own protocols. For TCRbeta analysis, collaborators shipped samples in one of three forms: frozen whole blood, isolated PBMCs, or DNA extracted from either of those sample types. The immunoSEQ Assay, a bias-controlled multiplex PCR, was used to amplify TCRbeta CDR3 regions from genomic DNA. The original pipeline was this. The number of nucleated cells in each sample was estimated from the amplification of reference gene primers within the assay. Sequence reads were collapsed and filtered to measure the absolute abundance of every unique TCRbeta CDR3 rearrangement. For each sample, productive Simpson clonality was calculated as the square root of Simpson's diversity index across productive rearrangements. TCRdb provides this immuneACCESS table in a form limited to in-frame rearrangements. Some clones are lacking; in checked studies, under half of them reflect an unresolved V gene, and why the rest are absent is not known. That table gives V, J and clone size, and the DNA gave D and trimming. The sample table contains 650,000 to 800,000 clones; only one count was recorded for about 87% of them. The ten largest clones take up roughly 0.25% of the sample.

The sequence derives from a woman between 18 and 29 years old with acute or convalescent COVID-19. The rearrangement combines TRBV30 with TRBJ1-1; the best D guess is TRBD1, with 6 bases matching. The sequencing sample was made of peripheral blood. The DNA sequence follows: TGTGCCTGGAGGAAACCGGGACAAATTATTCACACTGAAGCTTTCTTT. It codes for CAWRKPGQIIHTEAFF.